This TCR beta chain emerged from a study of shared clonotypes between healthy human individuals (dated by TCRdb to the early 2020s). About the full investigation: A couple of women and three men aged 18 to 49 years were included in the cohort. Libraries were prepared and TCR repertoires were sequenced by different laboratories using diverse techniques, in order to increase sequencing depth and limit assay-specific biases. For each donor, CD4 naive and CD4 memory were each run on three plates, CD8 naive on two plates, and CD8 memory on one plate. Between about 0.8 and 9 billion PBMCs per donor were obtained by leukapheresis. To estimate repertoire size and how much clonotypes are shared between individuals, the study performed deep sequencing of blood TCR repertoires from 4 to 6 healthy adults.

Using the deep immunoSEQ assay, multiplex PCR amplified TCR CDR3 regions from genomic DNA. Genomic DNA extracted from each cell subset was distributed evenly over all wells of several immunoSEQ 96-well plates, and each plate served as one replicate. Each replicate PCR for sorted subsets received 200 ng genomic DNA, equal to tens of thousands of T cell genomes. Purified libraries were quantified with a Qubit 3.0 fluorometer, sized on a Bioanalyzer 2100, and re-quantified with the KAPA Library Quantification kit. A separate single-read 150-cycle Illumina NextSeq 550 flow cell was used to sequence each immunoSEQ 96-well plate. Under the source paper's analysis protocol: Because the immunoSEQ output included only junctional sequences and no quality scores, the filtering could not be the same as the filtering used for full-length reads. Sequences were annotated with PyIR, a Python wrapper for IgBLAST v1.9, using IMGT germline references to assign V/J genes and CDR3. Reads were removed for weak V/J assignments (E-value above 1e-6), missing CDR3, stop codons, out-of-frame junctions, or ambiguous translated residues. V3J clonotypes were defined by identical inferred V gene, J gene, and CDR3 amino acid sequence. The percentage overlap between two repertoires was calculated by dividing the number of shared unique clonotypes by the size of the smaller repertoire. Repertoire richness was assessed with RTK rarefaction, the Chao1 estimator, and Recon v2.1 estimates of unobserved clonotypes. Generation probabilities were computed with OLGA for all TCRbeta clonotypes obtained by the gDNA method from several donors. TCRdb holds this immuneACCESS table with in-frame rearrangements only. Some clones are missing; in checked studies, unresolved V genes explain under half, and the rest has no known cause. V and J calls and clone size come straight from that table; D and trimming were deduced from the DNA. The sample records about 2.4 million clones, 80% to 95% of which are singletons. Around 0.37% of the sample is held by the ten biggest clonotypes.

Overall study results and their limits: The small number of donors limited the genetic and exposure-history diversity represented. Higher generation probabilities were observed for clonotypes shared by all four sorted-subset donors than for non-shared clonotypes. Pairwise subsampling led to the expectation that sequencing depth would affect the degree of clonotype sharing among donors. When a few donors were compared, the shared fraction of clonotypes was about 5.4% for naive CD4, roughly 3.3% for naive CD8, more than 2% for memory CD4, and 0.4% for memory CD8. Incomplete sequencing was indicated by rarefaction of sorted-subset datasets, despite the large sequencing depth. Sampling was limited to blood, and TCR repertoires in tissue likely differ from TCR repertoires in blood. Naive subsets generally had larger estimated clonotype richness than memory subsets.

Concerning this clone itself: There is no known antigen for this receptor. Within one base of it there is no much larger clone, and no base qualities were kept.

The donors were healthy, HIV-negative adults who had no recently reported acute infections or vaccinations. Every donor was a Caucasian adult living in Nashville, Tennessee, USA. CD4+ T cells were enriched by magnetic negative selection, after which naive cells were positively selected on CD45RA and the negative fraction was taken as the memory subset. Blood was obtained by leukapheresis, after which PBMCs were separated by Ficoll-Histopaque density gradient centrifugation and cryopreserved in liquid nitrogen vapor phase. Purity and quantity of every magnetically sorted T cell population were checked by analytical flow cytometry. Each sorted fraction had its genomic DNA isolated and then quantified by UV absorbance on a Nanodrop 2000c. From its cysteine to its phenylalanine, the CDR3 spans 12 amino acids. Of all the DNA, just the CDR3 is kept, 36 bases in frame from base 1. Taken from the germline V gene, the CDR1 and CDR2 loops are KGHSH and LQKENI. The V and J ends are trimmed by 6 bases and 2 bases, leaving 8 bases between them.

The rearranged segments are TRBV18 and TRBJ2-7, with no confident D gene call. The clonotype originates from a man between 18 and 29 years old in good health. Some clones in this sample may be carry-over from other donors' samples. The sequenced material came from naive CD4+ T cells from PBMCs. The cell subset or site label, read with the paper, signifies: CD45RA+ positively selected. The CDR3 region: CASSIVAYEQYF. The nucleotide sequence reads TGTGCCAGCTCTATCGTTGCCTACGAGCAGTACTTC.